A single sample gave rise to the 5 T cell receptor beta chains below, sequenced in a study of blood T cell repertoires in COVID-19. Using immunoSEQ multiplex PCR, the repertoire was profiled, and TCRdb retains in-frame clones only, with some absent. This table has about 22,000 clones, about 92% appearing once. The sequencing sample was made of peripheral blood. The receptors here all came from a man aged 70-80 years with acute or convalescent COVID-19.

This clone appeared once. The chain is built from TRBV6-2 or TRBV6-3 and TRBJ2-5; tentatively, D is TRBD2 (6 bases). V was cut by 5 bases and J by 0 bases, with 16 bases left in between. The CDR3 runs to 16 residues. Looked up from germline, CDR1 is MNHEY and CDR2 is SVGEGT. The CDR3 spells CASSPFSSGNQETQYF. DNA for the CDR3: TGTGCCAGCAGTCCCTTTAGTAGCGGCAACCAAGAGACCCAGTACTTC.

The chain recombines TRBV7-2 with TRBJ2-3, with D uncertain. V lost 2 bases and J 0 bases, leaving 9 bases between the germline ends. Germline CDR1 is SGHTA and CDR2 is FQGNSA. The CDR3 is made up of 15 amino acids. The CDR3 nucleotides read TGTGCCAGCAGCTTATGGCGGAGTAGCACAGATACGCAGTATTTT. Translated: CASSLWRSSTDTQYF.

With respect to this clone: One junction end does not reproduce the germline sequence, and a read error may be involved. The V gene is TRBV2, the J gene TRBJ2-7, with 7 bases fitting TRBD1. The length of the CDR3 is 14 residues. Germline V gene sequence: CDR1 SNHLY, CDR2 FYNNEI. In DNA form, the CDR3 reads TGTGTCAGCAGTGCGACAGGGATCTCCTACGAGCAGTACTTC. Residues: CVSSATGISYEQYF.

The rearrangement joins TRBV6-1 to TRBJ2-2; no clear D gene. The CDR3 covers 12 residues. V dropped 5 bases and J dropped 4 bases, with 5 bases sitting between them. The germline gives CDR1 MNHNS, CDR2 SASEGT. Here the CDR3 DNA reads TGTGCCAGCAGTTTAGTCACCGGGGAGCTGTTTTTT. It encodes CASSLVTGELFF.

The chain combines TRBV5-6 with TRBJ2-5, with 7 nucleotides matching TRBD1. V shed 4 bases and J 2 bases; nucleotides not matched to a gene: 14. The germline V gene has CDR1 SGHDT and CDR2 YYEEEE. This CDR3 has 17 amino acids. The CDR3 nucleotides are TGTGCCAGCAGCCCCTCGCTTGGCAGGGGGTCGCAAGAGACCCAGTACTTC. Amino acid sequence: CASSPSLGRGSQETQYF.